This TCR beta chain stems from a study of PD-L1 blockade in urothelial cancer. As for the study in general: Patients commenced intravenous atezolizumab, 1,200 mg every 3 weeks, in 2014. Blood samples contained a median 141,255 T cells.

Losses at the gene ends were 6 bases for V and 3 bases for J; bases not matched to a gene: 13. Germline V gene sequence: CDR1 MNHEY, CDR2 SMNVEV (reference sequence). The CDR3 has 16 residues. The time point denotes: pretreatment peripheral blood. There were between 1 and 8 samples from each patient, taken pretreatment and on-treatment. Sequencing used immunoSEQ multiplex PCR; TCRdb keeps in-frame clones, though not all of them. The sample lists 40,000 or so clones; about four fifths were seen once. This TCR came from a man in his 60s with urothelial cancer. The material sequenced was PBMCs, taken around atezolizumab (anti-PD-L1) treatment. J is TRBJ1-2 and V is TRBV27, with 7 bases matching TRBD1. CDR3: CASSPKRGRGDYGYTF. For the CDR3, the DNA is TGTGCCAGCAGCCCCAAGAGGGGGCGCGGTGACTATGGCTACACCTTC.